This TCR beta chain was captured by sequencing in a study of blood T cell repertoires in COVID-19. Study at large: The samples span acute and convalescent COVID-19 from the United States, Italy and Spain. Sample material is recorded as cDNA or gDNA derived from T cells, B-cell-depleted T cells, or PBMCs.

The germline V gene encodes CDR1 LGHDT and CDR2 YNNKEL (reference sequence). This CDR3 contains 14 residues. The V end was cut by 4 bases, the J end by 1 base, with 10 bases between. Original analysis: Estimated nucleated cell counts came from reference gene primer amplification. Sequencing used immunoSEQ multiplex PCR; TCRdb keeps in-frame clones, though not all of them. D and trimming were read from the DNA, whereas the V and J calls and clone size are those reported in that table. The table shows over 70,000 clones, with 80% occurring only once. Input material: peripheral blood. The genes are TRBV3-1 (or the pseudogene TRBV3-2) and TRBJ1-1; D is undetermined. This TCR was recovered from a woman aged 70-85 years with acute or convalescent COVID-19. CDR3 bases: TGTGCCAGCAGCCTGACGGGAGGGAACACTGAAGCTTTCTTT. This codes for CASSLTGGNTEAFF.